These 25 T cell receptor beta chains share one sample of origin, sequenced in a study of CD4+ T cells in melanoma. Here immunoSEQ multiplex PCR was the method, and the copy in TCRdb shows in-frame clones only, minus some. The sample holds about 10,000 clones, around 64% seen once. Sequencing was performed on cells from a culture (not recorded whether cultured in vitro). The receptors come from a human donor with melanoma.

CDR3 in DNA: TGCGCCAGCAGATCGGAGCGGGGGAGACCAAGTGACGAGCAGTACTTC. Translated, it gives CASRSERGRPSDEQYF. The J gene is TRBJ2-7, the V gene TRBV5-1; 8 positions match TRBD2. The CDR3 covers 16 residues. The germline V gene has CDR1 SGHRS and CDR2 YFSETQ. J gave up 5 bases and V 5 bases, and 15 bases lay outside the gene matches. The complete variable domain, with remaining parts taken from reference TRBV5-1 and TRBJ2-7, reads KAGVTQTPRYLIKTRGQQVTLSCSPISGHRSVSWYQQTPGQGLQFLFEYFSETQRNKGNFPGRFSGRQFSNSRSEMNVSTLELGDSALYLCASRSERGRPSDEQYFGPGTRLTVT.

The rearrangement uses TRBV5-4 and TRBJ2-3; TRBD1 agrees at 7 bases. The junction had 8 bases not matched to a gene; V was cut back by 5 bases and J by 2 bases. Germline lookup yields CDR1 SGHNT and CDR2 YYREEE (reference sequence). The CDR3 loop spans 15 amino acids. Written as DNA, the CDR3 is TGTGCCAGCAGTAATAGACAGGGTTCCACAGATACGCAGTATTTT. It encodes CASSNRQGSTDTQYF.

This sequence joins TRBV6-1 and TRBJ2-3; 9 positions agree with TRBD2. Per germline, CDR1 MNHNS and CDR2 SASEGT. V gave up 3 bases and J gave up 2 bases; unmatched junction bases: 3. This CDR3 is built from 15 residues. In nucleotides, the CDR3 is TGTGCCAGCAGTGACCTAGCGGGGTTCACAGATACGCAGTATTTT. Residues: CASSDLAGFTDTQYF.

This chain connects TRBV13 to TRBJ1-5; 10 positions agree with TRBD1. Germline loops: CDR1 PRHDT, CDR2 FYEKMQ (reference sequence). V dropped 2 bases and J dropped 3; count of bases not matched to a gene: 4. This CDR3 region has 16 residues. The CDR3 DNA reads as TGTGCCAGCAGCTTAAGACAGGGGGCGAACAATCAGCCCCAGCATTTT. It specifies CASSLRQGANNQPQHF. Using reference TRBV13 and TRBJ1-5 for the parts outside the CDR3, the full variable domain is AAGVIQSPRHLIKEKRETATLKCYPIPRHDTVYWYQQGPGQDPQFLISFYEKMQSDKGSIPDRFSAQQFSDYHSELNMSSLELGDSALYFCASSLRQGANNQPQHFGDGTRLSIL.

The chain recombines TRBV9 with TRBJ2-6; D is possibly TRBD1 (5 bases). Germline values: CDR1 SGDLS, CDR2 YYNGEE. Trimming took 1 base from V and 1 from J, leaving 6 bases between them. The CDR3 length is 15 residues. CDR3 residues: CASSVTGSGANVLTF. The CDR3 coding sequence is TGTGCCAGCAGCGTAACAGGATCTGGGGCCAACGTCCTGACTTTC.

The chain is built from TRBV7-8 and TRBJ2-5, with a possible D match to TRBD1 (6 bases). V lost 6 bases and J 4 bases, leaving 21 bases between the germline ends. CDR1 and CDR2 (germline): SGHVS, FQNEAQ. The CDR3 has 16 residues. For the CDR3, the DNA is TGTGCCAGCAGGGGTACAGGGATCACATTAAGAGAGACCCAGTACTTC. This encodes CASRGTGITLRETQYF.

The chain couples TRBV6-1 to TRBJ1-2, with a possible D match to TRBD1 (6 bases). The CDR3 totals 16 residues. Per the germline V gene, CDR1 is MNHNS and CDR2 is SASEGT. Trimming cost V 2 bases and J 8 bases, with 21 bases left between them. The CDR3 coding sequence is TGTGCCAGCAGTGAACGTGTGAACAGGGATTCGAGGGGCTACACCTTC. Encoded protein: CASSERVNRDSRGYTF.

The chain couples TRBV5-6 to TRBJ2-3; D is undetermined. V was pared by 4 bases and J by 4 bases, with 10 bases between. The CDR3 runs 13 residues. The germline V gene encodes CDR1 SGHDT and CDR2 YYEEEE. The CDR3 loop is CASSRTSPDTQYF. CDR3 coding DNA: TGTGCCAGCAGCCGCACTTCACCAGATACGCAGTATTTT.

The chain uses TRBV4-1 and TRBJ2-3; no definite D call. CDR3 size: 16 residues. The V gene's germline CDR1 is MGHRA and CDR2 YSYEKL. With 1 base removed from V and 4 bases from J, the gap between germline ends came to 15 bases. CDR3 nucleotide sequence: TGCGCCAGCAGCCAAGCCCCAGGTCCCCCCCCAGATACGCAGTATTTT. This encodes CASSQAPGPPPDTQYF.

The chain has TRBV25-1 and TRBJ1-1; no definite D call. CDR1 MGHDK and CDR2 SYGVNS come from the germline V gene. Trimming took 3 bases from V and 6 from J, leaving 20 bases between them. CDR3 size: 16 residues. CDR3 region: CASSDSSGFGGAEAFF. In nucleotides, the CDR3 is TGTGCCAGCAGTGACTCGAGCGGTTTCGGAGGCGCTGAAGCTTTCTTT. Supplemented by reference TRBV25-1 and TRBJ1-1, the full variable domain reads EADIYQTPRYLVIGTGKKITLECSQTMGHDKMYWYQQDPGMELHLIHYSYGVNSTEKGDLSSESTVSRIRTEHFPLTLESARPSHTSQYLCASSDSSGFGGAEAFFGQGTRLTVV.

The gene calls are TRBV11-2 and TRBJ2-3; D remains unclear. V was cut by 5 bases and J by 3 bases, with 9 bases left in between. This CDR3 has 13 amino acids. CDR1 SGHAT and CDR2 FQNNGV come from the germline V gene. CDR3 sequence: CASSPLITDTQYF. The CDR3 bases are TGTGCCAGCAGCCCCTTAATAACAGATACGCAGTATTTT.

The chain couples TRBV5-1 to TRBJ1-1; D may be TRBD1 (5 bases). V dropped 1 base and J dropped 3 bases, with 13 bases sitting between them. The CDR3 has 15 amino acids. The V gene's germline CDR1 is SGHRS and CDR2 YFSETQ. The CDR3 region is CASSLLGGKDTEAFF. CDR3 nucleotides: TGCGCCAGCAGCTTGTTGGGGGGGAAGGACACTGAAGCTTTCTTT.

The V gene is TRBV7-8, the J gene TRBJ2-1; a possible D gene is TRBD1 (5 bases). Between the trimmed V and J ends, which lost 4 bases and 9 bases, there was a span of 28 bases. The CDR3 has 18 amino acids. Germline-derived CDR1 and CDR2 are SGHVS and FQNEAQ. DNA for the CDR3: TGTGCCAGCAGCTCACAGACCCGCGGACCTGGGCGTAGGGGTGAGCAGTTCTTC. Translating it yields CASSSQTRGPGRRGEQFF.

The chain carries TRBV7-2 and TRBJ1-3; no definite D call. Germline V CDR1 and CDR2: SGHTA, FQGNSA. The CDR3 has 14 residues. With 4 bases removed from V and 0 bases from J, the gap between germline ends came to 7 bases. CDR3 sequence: CASSSITSGNTIYF. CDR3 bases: TGTGCCAGCAGCTCTATTACCTCTGGAAACACCATATATTTT.

The CDR3 is CASSSTGTNYGYTF. For the CDR3, the DNA is TGTGCCAGCAGCTCTACAGGGACCAACTATGGCTACACCTTC. The genes are TRBV7-9 and TRBJ1-2, with D possibly being TRBD1 (6 bases). The CDR3 totals 14 residues. Germline-derived CDR1 and CDR2 are SEHNR and FQNEAQ (reference sequence). Trimming took 4 bases from V and 2 from J, leaving 11 bases between them.

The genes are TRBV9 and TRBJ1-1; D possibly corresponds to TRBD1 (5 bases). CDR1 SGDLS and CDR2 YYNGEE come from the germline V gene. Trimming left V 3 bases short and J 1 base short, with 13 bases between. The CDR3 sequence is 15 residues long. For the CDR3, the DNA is TGTGCCAGCAGCGGAGTGGACACACCGAACACTGAAGCTTTCTTT. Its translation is CASSGVDTPNTEAFF. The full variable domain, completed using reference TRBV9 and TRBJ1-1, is DSGVTQTPKHLITATGQRVTLRCSPRSGDLSVYWYQQSLDQGLQFLIQYYNGEERAKGNILERFSAQQFPDLHSELNLSSLELGDSALYFCASSGVDTPNTEAFFGQGTRLTVV.

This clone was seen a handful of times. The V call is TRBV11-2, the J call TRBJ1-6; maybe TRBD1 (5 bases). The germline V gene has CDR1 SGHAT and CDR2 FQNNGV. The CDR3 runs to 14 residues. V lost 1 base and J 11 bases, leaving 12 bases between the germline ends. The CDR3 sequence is CASSLGEGSPPLHF. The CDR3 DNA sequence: TGTGCCAGCAGCTTAGGAGAGGGGTCTCCACCCCTCCACTTT.

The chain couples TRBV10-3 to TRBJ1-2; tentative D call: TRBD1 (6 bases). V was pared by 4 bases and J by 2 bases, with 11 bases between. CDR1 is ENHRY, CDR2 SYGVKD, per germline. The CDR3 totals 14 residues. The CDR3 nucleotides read TGTGCCATCAGTGGGGGGACAAGGAACTATGGCTACACCTTC. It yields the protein CAISGGTRNYGYTF.

CDR3 protein: CASSQVGGTNSPLHF. Here the CDR3 DNA reads TGCGCCAGCAGCCAAGTAGGCGGAACGAATTCACCCCTCCACTTT. J is TRBJ1-6 and V is TRBV4-1; the D is unclear. CDR3 size: 15 residues. Trimming pared 1 base from V and 7 bases from J, leaving 11 bases between. Germline CDR1 is MGHRA and CDR2 is YSYEKL.

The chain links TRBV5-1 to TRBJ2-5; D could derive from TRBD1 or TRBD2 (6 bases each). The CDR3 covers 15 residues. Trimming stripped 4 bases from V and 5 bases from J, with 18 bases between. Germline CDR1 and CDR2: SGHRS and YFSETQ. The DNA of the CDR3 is TGCGCCAGCAGCCAACGTTCGGGGGCTCTGGAGACCCAGTACTTC. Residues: CASSQRSGALETQYF.

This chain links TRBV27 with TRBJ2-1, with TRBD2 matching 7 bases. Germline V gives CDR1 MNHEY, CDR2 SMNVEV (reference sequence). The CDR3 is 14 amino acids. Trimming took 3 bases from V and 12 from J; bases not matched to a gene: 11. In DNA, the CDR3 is TGTGCCAGCAGTTTGCCCTGGGAGGGCTCGATGCAGTTCTTC. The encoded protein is CASSLPWEGSMQFF.

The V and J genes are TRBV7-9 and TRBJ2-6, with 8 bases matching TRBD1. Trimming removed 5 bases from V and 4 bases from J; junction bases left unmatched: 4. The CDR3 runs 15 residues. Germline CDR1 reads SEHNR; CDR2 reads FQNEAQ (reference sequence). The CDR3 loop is CASSRTGNGANVLTF. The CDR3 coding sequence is TGTGCCAGCAGCCGGACAGGGAACGGGGCCAACGTCCTGACTTTC.

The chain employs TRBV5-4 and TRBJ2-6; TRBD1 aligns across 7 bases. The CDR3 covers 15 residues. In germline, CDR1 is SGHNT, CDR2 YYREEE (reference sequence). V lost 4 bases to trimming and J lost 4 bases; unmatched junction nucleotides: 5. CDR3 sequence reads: CASSLQGTGANVLTF. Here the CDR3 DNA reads TGTGCCAGCAGCCTACAGGGGACAGGGGCCAACGTCCTGACTTTC. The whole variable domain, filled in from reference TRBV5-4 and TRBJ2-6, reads ETGVTQSPTHLIKTRGQQVTLRCSSQSGHNTVSWYQQALGQGPQFIFQYYREEENGRGNFPPRFSGLQFPNYSSELNVNALELDDSALYLCASSLQGTGANVLTFGAGSRLTVL.

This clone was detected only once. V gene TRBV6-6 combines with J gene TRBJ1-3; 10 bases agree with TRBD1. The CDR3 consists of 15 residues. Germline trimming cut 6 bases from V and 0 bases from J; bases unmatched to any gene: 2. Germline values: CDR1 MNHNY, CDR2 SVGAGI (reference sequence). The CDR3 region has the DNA TGTGCCAGCAGGGGGGACAGGGGCTCTGGAAACACCATATATTTT. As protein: CASRGDRGSGNTIYF.

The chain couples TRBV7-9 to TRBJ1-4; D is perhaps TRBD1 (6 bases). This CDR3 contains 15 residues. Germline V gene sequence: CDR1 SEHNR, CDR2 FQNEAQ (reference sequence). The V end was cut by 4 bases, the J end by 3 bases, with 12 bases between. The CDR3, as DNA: TGTGCCAGCAGCTCCCAGGGGAGGGCTAATGAAAAACTGTTTTTT. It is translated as CASSSQGRANEKLFF.